This T cell receptor beta chain was retrieved from a study of breast tumors, draining lymph nodes, adjacent tissues. Samples came from axillary lymph nodes draining the breast cancer. This clonotype was found many times. Its antigen remains unidentified. One entry per CDR3 protein, called by TCRdb with MiXCR from the multiplex PCR reads. The sample holds about 140,000 distinct CDR3 sequences, about 30% seen once. There are 14 residues in the CDR3. The V segment lost 4 bases and the J segment 2 bases; nucleotides outside the gene matches: 7. Germline lookup yields CDR1 GTSNPN and CDR2 SVGIG (reference sequence). General observations from the study: Tumors had less TCR diversity than lymph nodes, more than nontumor tissue.

The source of this sequence is a female donor with breast cancer. Some clones in this sample may be carry-over from other donors' samples. The source material was axillary lymph node tissue. The chain couples TRBV30 to TRBJ2-5, with TRBD2 matching 7 bases. The CDR3 here is CAWKGRGGQETQYF. The CDR3 DNA reads as TGTGCCTGGAAGGGGAGGGGAGGGCAAGAGACCCAGTACTTC.